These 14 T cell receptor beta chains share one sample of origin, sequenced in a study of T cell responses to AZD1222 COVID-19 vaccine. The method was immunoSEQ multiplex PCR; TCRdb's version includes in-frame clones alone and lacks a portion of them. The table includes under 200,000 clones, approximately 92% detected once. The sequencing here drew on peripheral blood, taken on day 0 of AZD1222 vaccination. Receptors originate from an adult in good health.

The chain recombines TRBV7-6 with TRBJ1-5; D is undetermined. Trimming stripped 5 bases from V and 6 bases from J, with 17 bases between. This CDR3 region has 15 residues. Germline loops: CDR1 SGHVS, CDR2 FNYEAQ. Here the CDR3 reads CASSQSTGGSQPQHF. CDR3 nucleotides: TGTGCCAGCAGCCAGTCCACGGGAGGATCTCAGCCCCAGCATTTT.

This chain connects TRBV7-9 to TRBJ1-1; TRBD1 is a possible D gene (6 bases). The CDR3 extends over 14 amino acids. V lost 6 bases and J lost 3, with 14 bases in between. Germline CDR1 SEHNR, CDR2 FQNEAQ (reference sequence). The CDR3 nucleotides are TGTGCCAGCAGATCAAGGGGGACCGACACTGAAGCTTTCTTT. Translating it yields CASRSRGTDTEAFF.

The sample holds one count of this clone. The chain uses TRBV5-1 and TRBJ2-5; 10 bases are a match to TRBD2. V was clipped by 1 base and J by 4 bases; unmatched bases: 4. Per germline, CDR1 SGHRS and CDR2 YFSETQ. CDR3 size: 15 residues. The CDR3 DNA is TGCGCCAGCAGCTTGCGTCTAGCGGGAGTAGAGACCCAGTACTTC. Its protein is CASSLRLAGVETQYF.

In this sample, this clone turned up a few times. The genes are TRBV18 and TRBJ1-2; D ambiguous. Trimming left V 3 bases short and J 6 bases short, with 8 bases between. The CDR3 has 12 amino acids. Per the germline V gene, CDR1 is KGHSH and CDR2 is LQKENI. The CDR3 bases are TGTGCCAGCTCACCCCCCGGCAATGGCTACACCTTC. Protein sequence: CASSPPGNGYTF.

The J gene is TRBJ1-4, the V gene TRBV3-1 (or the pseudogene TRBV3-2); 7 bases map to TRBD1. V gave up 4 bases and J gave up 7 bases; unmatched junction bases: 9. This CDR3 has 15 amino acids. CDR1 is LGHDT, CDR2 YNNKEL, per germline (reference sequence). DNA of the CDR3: TGTGCCAGCAGCCGAAGGCAGGGGGAGGGTGAAAAACTGTTTTTT. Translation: CASSRRQGEGEKLFF.

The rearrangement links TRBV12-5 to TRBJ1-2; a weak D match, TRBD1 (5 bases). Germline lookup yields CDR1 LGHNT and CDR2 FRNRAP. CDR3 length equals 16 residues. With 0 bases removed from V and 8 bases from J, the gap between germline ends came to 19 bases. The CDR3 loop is CASGLVQMRTTNGYTF. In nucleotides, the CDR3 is TGTGCTAGTGGTTTGGTACAAATGAGGACAACTAACGGCTACACCTTC.

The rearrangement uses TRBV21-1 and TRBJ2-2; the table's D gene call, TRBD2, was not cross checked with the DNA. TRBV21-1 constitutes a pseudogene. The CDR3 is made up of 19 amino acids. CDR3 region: CASSPKRTSGGPNTGELFF. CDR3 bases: TGTGCCAGCAGCCCCAAAAGGACTAGCGGGGGACCGAACACCGGGGAGCTGTTTTTT.

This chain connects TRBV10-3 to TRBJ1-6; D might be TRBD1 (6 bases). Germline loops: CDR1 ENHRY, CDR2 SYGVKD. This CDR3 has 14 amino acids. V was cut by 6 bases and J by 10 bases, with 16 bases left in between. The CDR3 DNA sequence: TGTGCCATCAGCGACAACAGGGTGGGATCACCCCTCCACTTT. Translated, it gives CAISDNRVGSPLHF.

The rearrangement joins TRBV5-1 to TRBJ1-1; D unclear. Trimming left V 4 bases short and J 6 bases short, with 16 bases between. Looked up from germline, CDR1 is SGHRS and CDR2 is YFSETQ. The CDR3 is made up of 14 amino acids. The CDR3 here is CASSPFSSSPEAFF. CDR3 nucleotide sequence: TGCGCCAGCAGCCCGTTCAGTTCATCACCTGAAGCTTTCTTT.

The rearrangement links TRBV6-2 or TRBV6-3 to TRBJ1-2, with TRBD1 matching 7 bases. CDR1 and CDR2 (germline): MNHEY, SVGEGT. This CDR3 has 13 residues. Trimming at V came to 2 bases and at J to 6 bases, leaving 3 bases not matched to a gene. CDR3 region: CASSYGQADGYTF. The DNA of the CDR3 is TGTGCCAGCAGTTACGGACAGGCGGATGGCTACACCTTC.

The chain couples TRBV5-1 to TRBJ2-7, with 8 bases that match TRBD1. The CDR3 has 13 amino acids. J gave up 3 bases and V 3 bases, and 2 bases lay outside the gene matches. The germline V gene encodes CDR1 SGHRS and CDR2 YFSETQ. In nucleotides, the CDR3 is TGCGCCAGCAGCTACGGACAGGGCTACGAGCAGTACTTC. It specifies CASSYGQGYEQYF.

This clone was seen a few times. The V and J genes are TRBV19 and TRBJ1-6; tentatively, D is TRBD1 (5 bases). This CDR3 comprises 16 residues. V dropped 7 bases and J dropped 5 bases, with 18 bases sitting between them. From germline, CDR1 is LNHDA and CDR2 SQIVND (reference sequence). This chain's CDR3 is CASMVTGTADNSPLHF. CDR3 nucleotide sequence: TGTGCCAGTATGGTGACCGGGACGGCTGATAATTCACCCCTCCACTTT.

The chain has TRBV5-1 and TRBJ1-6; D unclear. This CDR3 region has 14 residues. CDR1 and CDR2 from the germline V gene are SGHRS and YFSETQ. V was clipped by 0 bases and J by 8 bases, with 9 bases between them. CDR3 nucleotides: TGCGCCAGCAGCTTGGTACCAGAAGATTCACCCCTCCACTTT. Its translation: CASSLVPEDSPLHF.

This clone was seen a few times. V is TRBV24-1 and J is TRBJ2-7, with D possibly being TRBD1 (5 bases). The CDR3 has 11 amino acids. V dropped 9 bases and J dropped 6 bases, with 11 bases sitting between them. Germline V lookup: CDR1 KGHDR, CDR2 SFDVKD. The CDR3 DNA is TGTGCCACCGAGCGTCAGGGCGAGCAGTACTTC. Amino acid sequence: CATERQGEQYF.